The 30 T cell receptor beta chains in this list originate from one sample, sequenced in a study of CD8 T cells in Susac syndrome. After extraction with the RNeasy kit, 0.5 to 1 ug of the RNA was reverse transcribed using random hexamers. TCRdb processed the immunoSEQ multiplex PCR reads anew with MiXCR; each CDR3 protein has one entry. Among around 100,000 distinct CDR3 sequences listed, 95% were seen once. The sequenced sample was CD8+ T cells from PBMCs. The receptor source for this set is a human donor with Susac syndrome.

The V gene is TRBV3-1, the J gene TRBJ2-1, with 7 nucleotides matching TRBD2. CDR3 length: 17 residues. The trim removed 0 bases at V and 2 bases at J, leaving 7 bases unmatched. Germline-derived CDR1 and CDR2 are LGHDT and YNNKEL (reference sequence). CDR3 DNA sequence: TGTGCCAGCAGCCAAGACCGGAGCGGGGTCACCTACAATGAGCAGTTCTTC. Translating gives CASSQDRSGVTYNEQFF.

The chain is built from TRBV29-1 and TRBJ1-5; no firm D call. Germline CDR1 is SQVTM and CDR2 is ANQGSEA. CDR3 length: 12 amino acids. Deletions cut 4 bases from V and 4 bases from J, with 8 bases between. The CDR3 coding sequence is TGCAGCGTTGCGGGAGCAAATCAGCCCCAGCATTTT. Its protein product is CSVAGANQPQHF. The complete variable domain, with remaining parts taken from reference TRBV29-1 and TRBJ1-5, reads SAVISQKPSRDICQRGTSLTIQCQVDSQVTMMFWYRQQPGQSLTLIATANQGSEATYESGFVIDKFPISRPNLTFSTLTVSNMSPEDSSIYLCSVAGANQPQHFGDGTRLSIL.

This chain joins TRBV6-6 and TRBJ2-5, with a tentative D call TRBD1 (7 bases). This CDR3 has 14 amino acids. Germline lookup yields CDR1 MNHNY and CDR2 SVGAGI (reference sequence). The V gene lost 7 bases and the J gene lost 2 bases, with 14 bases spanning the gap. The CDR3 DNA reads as TGTGCCAGCACCCGGACAGGACTACAAGAGACCCAGTACTTC. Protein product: CASTRTGLQETQYF.

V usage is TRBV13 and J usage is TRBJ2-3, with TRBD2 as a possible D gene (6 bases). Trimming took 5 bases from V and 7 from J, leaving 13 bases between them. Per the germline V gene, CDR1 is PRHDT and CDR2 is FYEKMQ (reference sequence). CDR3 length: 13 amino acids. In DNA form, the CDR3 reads TGTGCCAGCAGCCAACAAAGCGGGCATACGCAGTATTTT. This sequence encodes CASSQQSGHTQYF.

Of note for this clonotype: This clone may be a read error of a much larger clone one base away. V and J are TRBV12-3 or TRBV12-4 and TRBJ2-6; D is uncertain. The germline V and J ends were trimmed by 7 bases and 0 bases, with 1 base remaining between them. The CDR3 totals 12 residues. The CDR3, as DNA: TGTGCCAGCAACTCTGGGGCCAACGTCCTGACTTTC. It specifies CASNSGANVLTF.

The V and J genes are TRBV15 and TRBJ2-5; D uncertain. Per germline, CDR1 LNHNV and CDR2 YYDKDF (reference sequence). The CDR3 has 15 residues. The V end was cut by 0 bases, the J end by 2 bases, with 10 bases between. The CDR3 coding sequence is TGTGCCACCAGCAGAGATTACGGTCCGCAAGAGACCCAGTACTTC. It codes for CATSRDYGPQETQYF.

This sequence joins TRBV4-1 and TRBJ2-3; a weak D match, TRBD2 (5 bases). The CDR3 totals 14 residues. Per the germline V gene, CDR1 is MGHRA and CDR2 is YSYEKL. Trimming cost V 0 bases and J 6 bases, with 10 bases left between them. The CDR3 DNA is TGCGCCAGCAGCCAAGAAGGGAGATCGGATACGCAGTATTTT. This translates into CASSQEGRSDTQYF.

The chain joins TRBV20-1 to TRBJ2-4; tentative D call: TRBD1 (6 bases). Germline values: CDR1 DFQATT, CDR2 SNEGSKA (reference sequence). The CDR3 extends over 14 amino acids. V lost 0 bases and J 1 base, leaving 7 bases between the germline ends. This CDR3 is CSARDTGAKNIQYF. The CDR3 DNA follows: TGCAGTGCTAGAGATACAGGGGCCAAAAACATTCAGTACTTC.

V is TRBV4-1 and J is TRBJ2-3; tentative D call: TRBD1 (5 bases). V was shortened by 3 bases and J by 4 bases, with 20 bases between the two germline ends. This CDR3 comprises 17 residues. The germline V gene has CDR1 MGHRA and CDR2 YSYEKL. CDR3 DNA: TGCGCCAGCAGCCAGGCCCCCCAGGGTAGGAATTCAGATACGCAGTATTTT. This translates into CASSQAPQGRNSDTQYF.

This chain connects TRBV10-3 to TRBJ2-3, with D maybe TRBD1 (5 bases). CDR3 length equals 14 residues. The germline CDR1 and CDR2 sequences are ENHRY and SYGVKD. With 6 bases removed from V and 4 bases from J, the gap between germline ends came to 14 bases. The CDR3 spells CAIRSDKTADTQYF. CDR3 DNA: TGTGCCATCAGATCGGACAAGACAGCAGATACGCAGTATTTT.

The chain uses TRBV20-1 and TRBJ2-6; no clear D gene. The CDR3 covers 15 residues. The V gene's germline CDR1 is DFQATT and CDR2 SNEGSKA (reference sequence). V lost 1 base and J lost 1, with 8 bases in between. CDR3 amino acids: CSARVAGSGANVLTF. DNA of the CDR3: TGCAGTGCTAGAGTTGCAGGTTCTGGGGCCAACGTCCTGACTTTC.

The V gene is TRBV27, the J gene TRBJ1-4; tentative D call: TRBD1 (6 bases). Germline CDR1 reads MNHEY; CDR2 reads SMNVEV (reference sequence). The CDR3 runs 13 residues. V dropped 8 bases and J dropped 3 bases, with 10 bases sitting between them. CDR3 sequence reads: CASRGAANEKLFF. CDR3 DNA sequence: TGTGCCAGCCGGGGGGCAGCTAATGAAAAACTGTTTTTT.

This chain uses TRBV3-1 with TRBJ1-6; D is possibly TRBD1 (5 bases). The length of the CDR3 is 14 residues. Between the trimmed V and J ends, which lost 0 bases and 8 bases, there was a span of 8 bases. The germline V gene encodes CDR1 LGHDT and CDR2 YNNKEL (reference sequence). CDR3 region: CASSQDWGDSPLHF. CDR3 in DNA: TGTGCCAGCAGCCAAGATTGGGGGGATTCACCCCTCCACTTT.

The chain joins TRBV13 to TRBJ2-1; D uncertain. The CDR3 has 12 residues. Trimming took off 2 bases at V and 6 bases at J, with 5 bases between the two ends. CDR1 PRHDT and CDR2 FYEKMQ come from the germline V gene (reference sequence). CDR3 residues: CASSLFSNEQFF. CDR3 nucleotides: TGTGCCAGCAGCTTATTTAGCAATGAGCAGTTCTTC.

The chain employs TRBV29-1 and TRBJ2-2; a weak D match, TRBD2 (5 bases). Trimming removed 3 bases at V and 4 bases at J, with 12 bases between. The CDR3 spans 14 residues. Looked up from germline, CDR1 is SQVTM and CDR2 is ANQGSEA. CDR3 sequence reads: CSVEESSGTGELFF. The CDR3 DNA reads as TGCAGCGTTGAGGAAAGCAGCGGCACCGGGGAGCTGTTTTTT.

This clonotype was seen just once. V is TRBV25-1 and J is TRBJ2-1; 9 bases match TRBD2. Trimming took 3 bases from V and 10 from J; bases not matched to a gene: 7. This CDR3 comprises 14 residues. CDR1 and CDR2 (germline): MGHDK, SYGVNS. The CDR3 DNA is TGTGCCAGCAGTGATTTAGCGGGAGAGGACGAGCAGTTCTTC. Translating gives CASSDLAGEDEQFF.

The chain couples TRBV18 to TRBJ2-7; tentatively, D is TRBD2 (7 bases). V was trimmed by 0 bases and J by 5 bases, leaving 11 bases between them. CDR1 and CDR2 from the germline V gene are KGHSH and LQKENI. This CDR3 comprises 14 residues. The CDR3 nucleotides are TGTGCCAGCTCACCACCGGGGGGGGGCGACGAGCAGTACTTC. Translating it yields CASSPPGGGDEQYF.

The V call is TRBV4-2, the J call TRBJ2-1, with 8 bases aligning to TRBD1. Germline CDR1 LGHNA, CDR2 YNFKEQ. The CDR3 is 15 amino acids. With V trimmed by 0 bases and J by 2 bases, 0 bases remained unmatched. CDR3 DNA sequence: TGTGCCAGCAGCCAAGAGACAGGGGCCTACAATGAGCAGTTCTTC. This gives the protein CASSQETGAYNEQFF.

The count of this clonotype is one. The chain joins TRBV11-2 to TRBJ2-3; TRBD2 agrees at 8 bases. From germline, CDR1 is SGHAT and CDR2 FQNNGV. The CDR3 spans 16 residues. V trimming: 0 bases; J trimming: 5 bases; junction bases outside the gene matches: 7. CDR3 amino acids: CASSLEVAGKEDTQYF. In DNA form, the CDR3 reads TGTGCCAGCAGCTTAGAGGTAGCGGGGAAGGAAGATACGCAGTATTTT.

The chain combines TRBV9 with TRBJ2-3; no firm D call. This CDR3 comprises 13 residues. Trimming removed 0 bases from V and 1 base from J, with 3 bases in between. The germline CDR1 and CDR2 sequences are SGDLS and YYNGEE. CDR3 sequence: CASSVGGTDTQYF. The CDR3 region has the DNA TGTGCCAGCAGCGTAGGGGGCACAGATACGCAGTATTTT.

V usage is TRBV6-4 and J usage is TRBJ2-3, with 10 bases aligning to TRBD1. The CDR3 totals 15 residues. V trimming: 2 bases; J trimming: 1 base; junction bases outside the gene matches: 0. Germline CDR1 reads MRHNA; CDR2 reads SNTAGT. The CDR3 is CASSDGTGGTDTQYF. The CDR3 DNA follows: TGTGCCAGCAGTGACGGGACAGGGGGCACAGATACGCAGTATTTT.

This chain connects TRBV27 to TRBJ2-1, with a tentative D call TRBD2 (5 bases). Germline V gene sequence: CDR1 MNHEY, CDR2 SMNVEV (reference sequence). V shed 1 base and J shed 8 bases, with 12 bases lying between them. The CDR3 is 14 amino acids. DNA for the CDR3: TGTGCCAGCAGTTTATTAGGTAGCGTGGATGAGCAGTTCTTC. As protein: CASSLLGSVDEQFF.

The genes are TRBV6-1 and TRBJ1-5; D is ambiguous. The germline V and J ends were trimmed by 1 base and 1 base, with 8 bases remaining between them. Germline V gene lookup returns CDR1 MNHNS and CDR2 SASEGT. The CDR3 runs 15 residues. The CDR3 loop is CASSEGGGSNQPQHF. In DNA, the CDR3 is TGTGCCAGCAGTGAAGGAGGTGGGAGCAATCAGCCCCAGCATTTT.

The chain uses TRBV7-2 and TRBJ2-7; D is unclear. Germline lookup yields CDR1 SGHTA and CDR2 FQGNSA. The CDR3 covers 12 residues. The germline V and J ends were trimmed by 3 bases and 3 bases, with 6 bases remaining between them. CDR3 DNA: TGTGCCAGCAGCTTCTTGGGCTACGAGCAGTACTTC. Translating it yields CASSFLGYEQYF.

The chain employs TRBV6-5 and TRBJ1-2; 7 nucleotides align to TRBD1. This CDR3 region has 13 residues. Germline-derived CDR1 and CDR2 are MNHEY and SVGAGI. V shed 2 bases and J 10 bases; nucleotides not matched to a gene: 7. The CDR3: CASSYPTGYVYTF. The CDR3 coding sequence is TGTGCCAGCAGTTACCCGACAGGGTACGTCTACACCTTC.

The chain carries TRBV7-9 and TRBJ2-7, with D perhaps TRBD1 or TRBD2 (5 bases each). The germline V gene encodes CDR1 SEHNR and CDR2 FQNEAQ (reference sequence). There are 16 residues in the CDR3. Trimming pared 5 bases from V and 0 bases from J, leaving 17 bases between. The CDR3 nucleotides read TGTGCCAGCAGCCCAACCGGGGCGGAGGACTCCTACGAGCAGTACTTC. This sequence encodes CASSPTGAEDSYEQYF.

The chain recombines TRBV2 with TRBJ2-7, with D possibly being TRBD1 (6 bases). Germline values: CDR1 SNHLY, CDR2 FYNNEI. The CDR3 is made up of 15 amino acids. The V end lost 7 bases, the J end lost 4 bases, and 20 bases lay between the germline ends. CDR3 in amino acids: CASTEEEQGVYEQYF. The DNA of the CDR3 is TGTGCCAGCACCGAAGAGGAACAGGGAGTGTACGAGCAGTACTTC.

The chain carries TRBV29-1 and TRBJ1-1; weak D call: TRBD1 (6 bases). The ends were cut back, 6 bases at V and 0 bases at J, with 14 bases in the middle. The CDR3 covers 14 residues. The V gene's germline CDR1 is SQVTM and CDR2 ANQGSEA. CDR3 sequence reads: CSVGITGMNTEAFF. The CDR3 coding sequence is TGCAGCGTCGGGATTACAGGGATGAACACTGAAGCTTTCTTT. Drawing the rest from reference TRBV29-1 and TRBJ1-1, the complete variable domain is SAVISQKPSRDICQRGTSLTIQCQVDSQVTMMFWYRQQPGQSLTLIATANQGSEATYESGFVIDKFPISRPNLTFSTLTVSNMSPEDSSIYLCSVGITGMNTEAFFGQGTRLTVV.

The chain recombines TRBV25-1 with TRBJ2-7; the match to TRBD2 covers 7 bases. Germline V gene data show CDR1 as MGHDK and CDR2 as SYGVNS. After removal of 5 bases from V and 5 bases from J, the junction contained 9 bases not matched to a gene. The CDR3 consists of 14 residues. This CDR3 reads CASSLGGRVHEQYF. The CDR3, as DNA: TGTGCCAGCAGTCTTGGGGGGAGGGTGCACGAGCAGTACTTC.

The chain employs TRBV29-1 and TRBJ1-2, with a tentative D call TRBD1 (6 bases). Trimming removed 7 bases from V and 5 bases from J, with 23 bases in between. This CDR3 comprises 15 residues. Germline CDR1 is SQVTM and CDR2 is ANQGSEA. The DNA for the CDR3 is TGCAGCGCCCACATGGGCAGGGGCAACCTTTATGGCTACACCTTC. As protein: CSAHMGRGNLYGYTF.